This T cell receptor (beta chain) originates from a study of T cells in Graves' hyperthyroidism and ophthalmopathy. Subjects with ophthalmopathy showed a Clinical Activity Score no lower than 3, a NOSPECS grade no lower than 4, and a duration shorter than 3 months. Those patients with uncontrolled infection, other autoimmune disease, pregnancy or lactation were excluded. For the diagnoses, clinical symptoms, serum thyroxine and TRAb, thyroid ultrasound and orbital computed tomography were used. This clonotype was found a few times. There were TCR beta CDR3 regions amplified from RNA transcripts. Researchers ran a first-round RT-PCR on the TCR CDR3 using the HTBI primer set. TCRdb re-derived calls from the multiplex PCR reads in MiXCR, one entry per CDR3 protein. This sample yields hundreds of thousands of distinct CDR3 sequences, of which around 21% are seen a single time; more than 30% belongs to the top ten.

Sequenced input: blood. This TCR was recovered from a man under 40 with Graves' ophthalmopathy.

The CDR3: CASSPQDTNTEAFF. CDR3 DNA sequence: TGTGCCAGCTCACCACAGGACACAAACACTGAAGCTTTCTTT. The gene calls are TRBV18 and TRBJ1-1; possibly TRBD1 for D (5 bases). CDR1 is KGHSH, CDR2 LQKENI, per germline. The CDR3 has 14 amino acids. The V end was cut by 1 base, the J end by 2 bases, with 8 bases between.